This TCR beta chain was observed in a study of blood T cells in healthy people across ages. Findings of the study overall: Naive CD4+ cells and diversity were both higher in long-lived donors than in aged donors. Measured against age, TCR beta diversity per million T cells decreased in a roughly linear manner.

It was with a sample-barcoded 5' primer and a J-beta primer mix that a second PCR of roughly 7 to 12 cycles was run. TCRdb reanalysed the 5' RACE reads using MiXCR and keeps one entry per CDR3 protein. The repertoire holds some 1.4 million distinct CDR3 sequences, with roughly 45% as singletons. This clonotype appeared a single time. What it binds is unknown. The CDR3 is 16 residues long. Germline loops: CDR1 DFQATT, CDR2 SNEGSKA (reference sequence). Trimming at V came to 3 bases and at J to 13 bases, leaving 17 bases not matched to a gene. The source material was blood. This sequence was found in a woman younger than 30 in good health. This chain joins TRBV20-1 and TRBJ2-1, with 11 bases lining up with TRBD2. The CDR3 region is CSARTPSGRPAVEQFF. The CDR3 DNA reads as TGCAGTGCTAGGACCCCTAGCGGGAGGCCAGCGGTTGAACAGTTCTTC.